These 9 T cell receptor beta chains share one sample of origin, sequenced in a study of blood T cells in healthy people across ages. With a J-beta primer mix and a sample-barcoded 5' primer, a second PCR ran roughly 7 to 11 cycles. TCRdb recomputed calls from the 5' RACE reads with MiXCR, one row per CDR3 protein. The profile covers 700,000 to 900,000 distinct CDR3 sequences, with 53% appearing a single time and around 41% taken by the ten largest. The sequenced sample was blood. These receptors were taken from an elderly man in good health.

The V gene is TRBV5-1, the J gene TRBJ1-5, with 8 bases identical to TRBD1. J was trimmed by 6 bases and V by 3 bases; bases with no gene match: 5. The CDR3 spans 14 residues. Germline V gives CDR1 SGHRS, CDR2 YFSETQ. The CDR3 here is CASSSGQGGQPQHF. The CDR3 coding sequence is TGCGCCAGCAGCTCCGGACAGGGAGGTCAGCCCCAGCATTTT.

The chain joins TRBV12-3 or TRBV12-4 to TRBJ1-2, with TRBD1 identical over 8 bases. With V trimmed by 4 bases and J by 3 bases, 7 bases remained unmatched. CDR3 length: 15 residues. The chain's CDR3 is CASSSPSGGDYGYTF. In nucleotides, the CDR3 is TGTGCCAGCAGTTCCCCCTCAGGGGGCGACTATGGCTACACCTTC.

This clonotype was observed a handful of times. This chain links TRBV28 with TRBJ2-7; a possible D gene is TRBD1 (6 bases). Germline loops: CDR1 MDHEN, CDR2 SYDVKM. CDR3 size: 13 residues. V was pared by 7 bases and J by 1 base, with 11 bases between. The CDR3 reads CASNNRVSYEQYF. CDR3 DNA sequence: TGTGCCAGCAATAACAGGGTGTCCTACGAGCAGTACTTC.

The chain links TRBV20-1 to TRBJ2-2, with TRBD1 matching over 7 bases. Germline V lookup: CDR1 DFQATT, CDR2 SNEGSKA (reference sequence). The CDR3 runs 15 residues. V lost 0 bases to trimming and J lost 1 base; unmatched junction nucleotides: 2. The CDR3 spells CSARDGDRNTGELFF. The CDR3 nucleotides are TGCAGTGCTAGAGATGGGGACAGGAACACCGGGGAGCTGTTTTTT.

V gene TRBV7-9 combines with J gene TRBJ2-5; D gene unclear. Between the trimmed V and J ends, which lost 3 bases and 1 base, there was a span of 9 bases. Germline V gene data show CDR1 as SEHNR and CDR2 as FQNEAQ (reference sequence). The CDR3 has 14 amino acids. CDR3 sequence (DNA): TGTGCCAGCAGCTTCGAAGGCAGCCAAGAGACCCAGTACTTC. Translated, it gives CASSFEGSQETQYF.

This clonotype was found a few times. J is TRBJ2-5 and V is TRBV5-1, with 7 bases matching TRBD1. In germline, CDR1 is SGHRS, CDR2 YFSETQ. Unmatched junction bases numbered 14, after V lost 4 bases and J lost 2 bases. The CDR3 covers 17 residues. CDR3 loop: CASSALTSGTAQETQYF. CDR3 bases: TGCGCCAGCAGCGCCCTAACATCCGGGACAGCGCAAGAGACCCAGTACTTC.

The V call is TRBV9, the J call TRBJ1-2, with unresolved D. The V and J ends lost 2 bases and 4 bases respectively, with 9 bases between them. The CDR3 spans 13 residues. CDR1 and CDR2 (germline): SGDLS, YYNGEE. The CDR3 nucleotides are TGTGCCAGCAGCGTTGACGGTACCTATGGCTACACCTTC. As protein: CASSVDGTYGYTF.

This clonotype showed up just a few times. V and J are TRBV14 and TRBJ2-1; TRBD2 matches 12 bases. The CDR3 has 18 amino acids. V lost 1 base, J lost 3 bases, and 7 bases stayed unmatched. The germline CDR1 and CDR2 sequences are SGHDN and FVKESK. Here the CDR3 reads CASSQASGRAKNYNEQFF. The CDR3, as DNA: TGTGCCAGCAGCCAAGCTAGCGGGAGGGCCAAAAACTACAATGAGCAGTTCTTC.

This clonotype was observed a handful of times. The V gene is TRBV20-1, the J gene TRBJ2-1, with D tentatively TRBD2 (5 bases). This CDR3 is 15 amino acids long. V was clipped by 1 base and J by 3 bases, with 13 bases between them. The germline CDR1 and CDR2 sequences are DFQATT and SNEGSKA (reference sequence). The CDR3 loop is CSARGSGDHYNEQFF. In nucleotides, the CDR3 is TGCAGTGCTAGAGGGTCCGGGGATCACTACAATGAGCAGTTCTTC.